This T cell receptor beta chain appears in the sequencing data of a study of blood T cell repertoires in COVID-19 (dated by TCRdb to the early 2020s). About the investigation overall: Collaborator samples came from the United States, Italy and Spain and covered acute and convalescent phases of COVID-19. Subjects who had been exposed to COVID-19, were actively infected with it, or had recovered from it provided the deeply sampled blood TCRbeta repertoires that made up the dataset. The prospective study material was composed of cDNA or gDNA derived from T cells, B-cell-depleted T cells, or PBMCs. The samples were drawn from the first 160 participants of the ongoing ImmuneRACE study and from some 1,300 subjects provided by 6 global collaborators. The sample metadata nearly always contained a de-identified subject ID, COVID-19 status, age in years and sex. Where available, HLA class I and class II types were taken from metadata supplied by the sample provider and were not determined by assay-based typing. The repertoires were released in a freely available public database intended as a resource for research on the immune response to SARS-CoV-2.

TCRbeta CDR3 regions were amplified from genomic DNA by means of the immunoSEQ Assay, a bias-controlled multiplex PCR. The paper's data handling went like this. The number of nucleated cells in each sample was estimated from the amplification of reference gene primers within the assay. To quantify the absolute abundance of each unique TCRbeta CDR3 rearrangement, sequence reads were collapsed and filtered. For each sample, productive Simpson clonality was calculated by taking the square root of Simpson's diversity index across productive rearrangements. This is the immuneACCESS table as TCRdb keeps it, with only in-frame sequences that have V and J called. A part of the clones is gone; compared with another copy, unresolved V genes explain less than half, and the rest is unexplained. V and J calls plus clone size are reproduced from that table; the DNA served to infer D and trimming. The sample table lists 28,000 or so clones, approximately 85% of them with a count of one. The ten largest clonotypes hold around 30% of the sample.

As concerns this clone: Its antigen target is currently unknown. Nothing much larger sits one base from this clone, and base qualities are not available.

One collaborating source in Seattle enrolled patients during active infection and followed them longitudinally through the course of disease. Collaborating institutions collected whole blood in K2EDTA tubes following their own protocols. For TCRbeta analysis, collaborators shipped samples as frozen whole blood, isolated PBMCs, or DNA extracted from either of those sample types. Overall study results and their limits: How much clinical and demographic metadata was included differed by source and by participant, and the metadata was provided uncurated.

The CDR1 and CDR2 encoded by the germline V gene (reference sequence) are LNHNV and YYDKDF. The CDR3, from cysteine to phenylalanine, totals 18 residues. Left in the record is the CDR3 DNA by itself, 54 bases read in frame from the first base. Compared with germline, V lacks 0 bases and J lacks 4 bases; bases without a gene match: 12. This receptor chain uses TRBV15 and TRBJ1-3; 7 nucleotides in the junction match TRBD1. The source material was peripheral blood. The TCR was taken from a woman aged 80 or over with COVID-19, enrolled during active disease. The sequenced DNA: TGTGCCACCAGCAGAGATATACCGAGACAGGGCGAGGGAAACACCATATATTTT. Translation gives CATSRDIPRQGEGNTIYF. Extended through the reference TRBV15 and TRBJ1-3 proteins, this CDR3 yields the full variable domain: DAMVIQNPRYQVTQFGKPVTLSCSQTLNHNVMYWYQQKSSQAPKLLFHYYDKDFNNEADTPDNFQSRRPNTSFCFLDIRSPGLGDTAMYLCATSRDIPRQGEGNTIYFGEGSWLTVV.